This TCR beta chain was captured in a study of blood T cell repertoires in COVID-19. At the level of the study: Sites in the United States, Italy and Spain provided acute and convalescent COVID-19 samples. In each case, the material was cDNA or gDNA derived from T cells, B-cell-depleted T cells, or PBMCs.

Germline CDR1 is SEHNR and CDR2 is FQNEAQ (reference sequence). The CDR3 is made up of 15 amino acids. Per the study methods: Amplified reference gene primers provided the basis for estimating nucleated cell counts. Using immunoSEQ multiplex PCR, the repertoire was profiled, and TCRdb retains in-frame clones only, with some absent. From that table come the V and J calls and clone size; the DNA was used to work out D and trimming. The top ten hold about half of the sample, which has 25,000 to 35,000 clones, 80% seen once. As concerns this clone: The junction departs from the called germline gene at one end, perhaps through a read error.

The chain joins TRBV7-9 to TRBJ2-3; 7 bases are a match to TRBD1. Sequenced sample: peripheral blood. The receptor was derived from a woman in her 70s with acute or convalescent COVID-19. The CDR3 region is CASSLRQGDTNTQYF. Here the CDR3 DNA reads TGTGCCAGCAGCTTAAGGCAGGGGGACACAAATACGCAGTATTTT. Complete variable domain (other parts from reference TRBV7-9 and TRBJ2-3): DTGVSQNPRHKITKRGQNVTFRCDPISEHNRLYWYRQTLGQGPEFLTYFQNEAQLEKSRLLSDRFSAERPKGSFSTLEIQRTEQGDSAMYLCASSLRQGDTNTQYFGPGTRLTVL.